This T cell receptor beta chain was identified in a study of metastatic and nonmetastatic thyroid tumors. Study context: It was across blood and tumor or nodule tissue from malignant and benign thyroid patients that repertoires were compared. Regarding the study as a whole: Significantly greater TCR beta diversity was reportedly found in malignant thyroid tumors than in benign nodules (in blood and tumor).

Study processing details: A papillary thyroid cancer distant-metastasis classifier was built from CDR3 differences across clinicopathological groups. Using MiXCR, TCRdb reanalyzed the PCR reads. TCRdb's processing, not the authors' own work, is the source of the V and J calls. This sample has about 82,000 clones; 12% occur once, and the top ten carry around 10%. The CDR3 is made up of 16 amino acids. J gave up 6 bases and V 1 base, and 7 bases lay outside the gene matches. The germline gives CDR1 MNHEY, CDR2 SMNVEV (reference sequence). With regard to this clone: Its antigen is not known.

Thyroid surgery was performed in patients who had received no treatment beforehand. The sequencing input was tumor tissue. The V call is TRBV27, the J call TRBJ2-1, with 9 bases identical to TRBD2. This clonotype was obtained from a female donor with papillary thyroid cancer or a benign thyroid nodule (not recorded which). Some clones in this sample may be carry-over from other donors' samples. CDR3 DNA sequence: TGTGCCAGCAGTTTATGGGGCGGGAGGGCCGCCAATGAGCAGTTCTTC. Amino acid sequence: CASSLWGGRAANEQFF.